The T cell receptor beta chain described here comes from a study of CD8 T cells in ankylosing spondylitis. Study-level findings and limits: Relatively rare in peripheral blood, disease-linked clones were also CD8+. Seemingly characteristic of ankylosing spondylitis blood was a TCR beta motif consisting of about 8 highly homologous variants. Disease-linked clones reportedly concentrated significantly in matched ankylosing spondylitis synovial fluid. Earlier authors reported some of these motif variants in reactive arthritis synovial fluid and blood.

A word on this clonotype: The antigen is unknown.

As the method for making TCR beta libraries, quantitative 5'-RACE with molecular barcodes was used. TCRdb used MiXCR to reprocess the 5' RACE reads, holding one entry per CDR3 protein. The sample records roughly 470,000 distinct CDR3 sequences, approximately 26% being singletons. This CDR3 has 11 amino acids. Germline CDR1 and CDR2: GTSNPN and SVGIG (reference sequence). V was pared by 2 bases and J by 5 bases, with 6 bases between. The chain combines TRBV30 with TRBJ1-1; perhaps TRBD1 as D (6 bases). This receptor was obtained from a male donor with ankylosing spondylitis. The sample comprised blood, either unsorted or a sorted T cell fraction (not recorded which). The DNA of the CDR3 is TGTGCCTGGAGTAGGGGGACTGAAGCTTTCTTT. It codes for CAWSRGTEAFF.